The sequence of this T cell receptor (beta chain) was determined in a study of identical twins. This clonotype was counted between two and nine times. Each CDR3 protein is one row after TCRdb ran MiXCR on the 5' RACE reads. The profile shows about 300,000 distinct CDR3 sequences, approximately 13% of them singletons. V shed 9 bases, J shed 6 bases, and the junction held 3 bases outside the gene matches. The CDR3 extends over 12 amino acids. Germline lookup yields CDR1 MDHEN and CDR2 SYDVKM. These records were also assigned to another study, of yellow fever vaccine responses in identical twins.

The TCR originated in a woman younger than 35 in good health. The gene calls are TRBV28 and TRBJ1-5, with 9 bases matching TRBD1. Sequencing was done on a sample of CD8+ T cells sorted from blood. The CDR3 region has the DNA TGTGCCAGTGGGACAGGGTTTCAGCCCCAGCATTTT. Its translation: CASGTGFQPQHF.